This T cell receptor (beta chain) is drawn from a study of shared clonotypes between healthy human individuals. Looked up from germline, CDR1 is LGHNA and CDR2 is YNFKEQ. Trimming cost V 0 bases and J 10 bases, with 13 bases left between them. The CDR3 loop spans 14 amino acids. Using immunoSEQ multiplex PCR, the repertoire was profiled, and TCRdb retains in-frame clones only, with some absent. The table lists 2,100,000 or so clones, nearly 97% of them singletons. The J gene is TRBJ2-1, the V gene TRBV4-2; D is unclear. The sample consisted of naive CD4+ T cells sorted from blood. Subset defined: CD45RA+ positively selected. This sequence was found in a man in his late teens or twenties in good health. CDR3 amino acids: CASSQDEARLEQFF. DNA of the CDR3: TGTGCCAGCAGCCAAGATGAGGCCCGACTCGAGCAGTTCTTC.